This TCR beta chain was obtained from a study of esophageal squamous cell carcinoma under preoperative chemotherapy. TCRdb independently ran MiXCR on the PCR reads; one entry per CDR3 protein. The repertoire includes under 14,000 distinct CDR3 sequences, over 55% of them detected once, and around 30% sits in the top ten. In the case of this clonotype: With a much larger clone just one base away, this may be a read error.

The time point denotes: after preoperative PTX-NDP chemotherapy. Germline lookup yields CDR1 MNHNS and CDR2 SASEGT. Trimming pared 6 bases from V and 2 bases from J, leaving 18 bases between. The CDR3 is 16 amino acids. V usage is TRBV6-1 and J usage is TRBJ2-3; possibly TRBD1 or TRBD2 for D (5 bases each). The TCR sequence derives from a human donor with esophageal squamous cell carcinoma. The donor label of this sample is uncertain. The specimen was collected from a patient given preoperative chemotherapy. The CDR3 sequence: CASREFGGSHTDTQYF. The CDR3 nucleotides read TGTGCCAGCAGGGAATTTGGGGGAAGCCACACAGATACGCAGTATTTT.